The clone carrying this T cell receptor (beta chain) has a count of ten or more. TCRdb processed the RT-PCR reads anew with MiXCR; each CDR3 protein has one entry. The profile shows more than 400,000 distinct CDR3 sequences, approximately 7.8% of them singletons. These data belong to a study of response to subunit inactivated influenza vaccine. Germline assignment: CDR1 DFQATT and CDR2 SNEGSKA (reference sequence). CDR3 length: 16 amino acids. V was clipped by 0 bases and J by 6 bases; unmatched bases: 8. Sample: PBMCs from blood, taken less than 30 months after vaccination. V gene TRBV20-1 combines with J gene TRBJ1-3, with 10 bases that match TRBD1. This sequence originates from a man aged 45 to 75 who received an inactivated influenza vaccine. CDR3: CSARDRQGATLNTIYF. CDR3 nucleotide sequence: TGCAGTGCTAGAGATCGACAGGGGGCAACTCTAAACACCATATATTTT.